The present entry profiles one TCR beta chain with its context. Per the study methods: Reference gene primer amplification gave estimated nucleated cell counts. Here immunoSEQ multiplex PCR was the method, and the copy in TCRdb shows in-frame clones only, minus some. V and J calls and clone size follow that table, whereas D and trimming were derived from the DNA. The top ten hold 2.5% to 4% of the sample, which has fewer than 450,000 clones, approximately 90% seen once. The data belong to a study of blood T cell repertoires in COVID-19. Study-wide context: Samples of COVID-19 (acute and convalescent) were obtained from the United States, Italy and Spain. From T cells, B-cell-depleted T cells, or PBMCs came the material, which was cDNA or gDNA.

The ends were cut back, 6 bases at V and 2 bases at J, with 14 bases in the middle. CDR1 is SNHLY, CDR2 FYNNEI, per germline. The CDR3 covers 15 residues. The TCR was taken from a woman aged 18-29 years who had recovered from COVID-19. Sequenced sample: peripheral blood. The chain employs TRBV2 and TRBJ2-1; no clear D gene. As DNA, the CDR3 is TGTGCCAGCAGGGCTGACATACAAACCTACAATGAGCAGTTCTTC. Encoded protein: CASRADIQTYNEQFF.